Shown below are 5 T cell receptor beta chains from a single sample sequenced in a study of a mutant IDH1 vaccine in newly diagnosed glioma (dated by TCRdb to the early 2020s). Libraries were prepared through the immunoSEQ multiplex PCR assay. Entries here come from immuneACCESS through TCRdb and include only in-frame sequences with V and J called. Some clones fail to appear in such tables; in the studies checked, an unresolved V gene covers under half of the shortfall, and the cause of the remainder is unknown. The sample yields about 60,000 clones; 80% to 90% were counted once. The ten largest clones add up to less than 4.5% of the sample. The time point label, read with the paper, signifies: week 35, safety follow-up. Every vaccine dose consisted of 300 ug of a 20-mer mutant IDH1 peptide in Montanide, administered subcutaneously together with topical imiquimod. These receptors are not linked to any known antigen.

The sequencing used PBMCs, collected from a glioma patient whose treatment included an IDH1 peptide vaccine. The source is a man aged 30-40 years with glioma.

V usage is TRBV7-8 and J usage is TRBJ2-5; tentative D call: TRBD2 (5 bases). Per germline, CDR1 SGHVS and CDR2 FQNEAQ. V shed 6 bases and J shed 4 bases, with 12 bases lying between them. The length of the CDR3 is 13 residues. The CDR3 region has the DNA TGTGCCAGCAGTCGGGGATCTCCAGAGACCCAGTACTTC. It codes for CASSRGSPETQYF.

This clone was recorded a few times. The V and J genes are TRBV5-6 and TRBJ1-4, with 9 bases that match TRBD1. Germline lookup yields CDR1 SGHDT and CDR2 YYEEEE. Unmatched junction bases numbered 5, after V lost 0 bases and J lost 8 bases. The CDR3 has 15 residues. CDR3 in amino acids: CASSLAGTGREKLFF. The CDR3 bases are TGTGCCAGCAGCTTGGCCGGGACAGGGAGAGAAAAACTGTTTTTT.

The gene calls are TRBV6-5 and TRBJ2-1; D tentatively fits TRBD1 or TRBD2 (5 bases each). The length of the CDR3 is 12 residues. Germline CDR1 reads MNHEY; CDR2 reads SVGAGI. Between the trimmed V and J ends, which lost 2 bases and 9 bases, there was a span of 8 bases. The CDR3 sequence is CASSYPGPEQFF. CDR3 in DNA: TGTGCCAGCAGTTACCCGGGACCTGAGCAGTTCTTC.

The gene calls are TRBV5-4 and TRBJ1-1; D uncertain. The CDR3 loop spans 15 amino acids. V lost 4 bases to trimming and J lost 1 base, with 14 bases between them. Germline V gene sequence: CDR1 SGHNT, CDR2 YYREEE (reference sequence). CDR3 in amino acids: CASSIRQTWNTEAFF. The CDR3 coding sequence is TGTGCCAGCAGCATCAGGCAGACTTGGAACACTGAAGCTTTCTTT.

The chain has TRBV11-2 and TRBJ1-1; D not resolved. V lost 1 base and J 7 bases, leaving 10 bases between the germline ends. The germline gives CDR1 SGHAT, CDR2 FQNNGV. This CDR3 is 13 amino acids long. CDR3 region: CASSLGSGNEAFF. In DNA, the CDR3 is TGTGCCAGCAGCTTAGGGTCGGGGAATGAAGCTTTCTTT.